A selection of T cell receptor beta chains follows, all from one sample in a study of T-cell reconstitution after alpha-beta-depleted transplantation in children. TCRdb re-called the PCR reads through MiXCR, storing one row per CDR3 protein. In the table there are hundreds of thousands of distinct CDR3 sequences, around 14% of which are singletons. The sample was PBMCs, taken before TCRalphabeta/CD19-depleted stem cell transplant. These TCRs come from a girl aged 2-10 years with congenital amegakaryocytic thrombocytopenia, due to receive a stem cell transplant. Each CDR3 is given with its conserved first and last residue. A D gene is named only where the DNA matches it firmly. Only part of the rows carry a size: once, few, many, or a class if the clone is expanded.

CDR3nt	CDR3aa	j_gene	d_gene	v_gene	abundance	len
TGTGCCAGCAGCCATCCCACTAGCGGTGGCACAGATACGCAGTATTTT	CASSHPTSGGTDTQYF	TRBJ2-3	TRBD2	TRBV7-8	many	16
TGTGCCATCAGTGAGTCTGGAGAACAGCCCCAGCATTTT	CAISESGEQPQHF	TRBJ1-5	-	TRBV10-3	many	13
TGTGCCTGGAGTTATAGCGGGAGCCTCTCCTACGAGCAGTACTTC	CAWSYSGSLSYEQYF	TRBJ2-7	TRBD2	TRBV30	-	15
TGTGCCAGCAGCTCAACAGGCGGGGTAGCGGGAGTTCGATCCGAGCAGTACTTC	CASSSTGGVAGVRSEQYF	TRBJ2-7	TRBD2	TRBV11-2	few	18
TGTGCCACCGTCCGACCGGGACTAGCGGGAGAGCAGTCCTTC	CATVRPGLAGEQSF	TRBJ2-7	TRBD2	TRBV25-1	-	14
TGTGCCAGTACTCGACAGAACACTGAAGCTTTCTTT	CASTRQNTEAFF	TRBJ1-1	-	TRBV19	-	12
TGTGCCAGCAGCCGCGGGACAGGGGAGCCTAATGAAAAACTGTTTTTT	CASSRGTGEPNEKLFF	TRBJ1-4	TRBD1	TRBV7-9	few	16
TGTGCCAGCTCACTCGAATCGGCCCGGGATACGCAGTATTTT	CASSLESARDTQYF	TRBJ2-3	-	TRBV18	few	14
TGTGCCTGGTCTGGGAGTCAAAACGGGGAGCTGTTTTTT	CAWSGSQNGELFF	TRBJ2-2	-	TRBV30	-	13
TGCGCCAGTCAACCACTAGCGGGAGAGGCGGATACGCAGTATTTT	CASQPLAGEADTQYF	TRBJ2-3	TRBD2	TRBV5-1	few	15
TGTGCCTGTAGAGGGACAGGGGAAAATGAAGCTTTCTTT	CACRGTGENEAFF	TRBJ1-1	TRBD1	TRBV30	-	13
TGTGCCAGCGCCTTAGCAGGAGCCACAGATACGCAGTATTTT	CASALAGATDTQYF	TRBJ2-3	-	TRBV11-2	many	14
TGTGCCAGCAGTTCATCCGACAGGTATACCTACGAGCAGTACTTC	CASSSSDRYTYEQYF	TRBJ2-7	-	TRBV12-3/TRBV12-4	many	15
TGCAGTGCTAGAGGACCGGGGAGGTCTGAAGCTTTCTTT	CSARGPGRSEAFF	TRBJ1-1	-	TRBV20-1	many	13
TGCAGTGCTAGAGAAGCTGCTAGCGAGCAGTACTTC	CSAREAASEQYF	TRBJ2-7	-	TRBV20-1	-	12
TGCGCCAGCAGCTTGGCAAAGACAGGGGATGTGAATGAGCAGTTCTTC	CASSLAKTGDVNEQFF	TRBJ2-1	TRBD1	TRBV5-1	many	16
TGTGCCAGCAGTGGGGGACAGGGAGCCCTCTACGAGCAGTACTTC	CASSGGQGALYEQYF	TRBJ2-7	TRBD1	TRBV9	few	15
TGCGCCAGCAGCTCCTTCCCCTTGAACACTGAAGCTTTCTTT	CASSSFPLNTEAFF	TRBJ1-1	-	TRBV5-1	many	14
TGCAGCGTTCTGGACAGGGGATACGAGCAGTACTTC	CSVLDRGYEQYF	TRBJ2-7	TRBD1	TRBV29-1	many	12
TGTGCCAGCTCACCCGGGACAGTGGGATATGGCTACACCTTC	CASSPGTVGYGYTF	TRBJ1-2	TRBD1	TRBV18	few	14
TGCGCCAGCAGCTTGGGTTCGAGGGAAGGTGGCTACACCTTC	CASSLGSREGGYTF	TRBJ1-2	-	TRBV5-1	-	14
TGCAGCGTTGGGACAGGCGATTTCTATGGCTACACCTTC	CSVGTGDFYGYTF	TRBJ1-2	TRBD1	TRBV29-1	many	13
TGCGCCAGCTGTGGGACCGCGAACACCGGGGAGCTGTTTTTT	CASCGTANTGELFF	TRBJ2-2	-	TRBV5-1	many	14
TGTGCCAGCAGACCGGACGGTAAGCTGCCCCAGCATTTT	CASRPDGKLPQHF	TRBJ1-5	-	TRBV12-3/TRBV12-4	many	13
TGTGCCAGCAGCTTGGCCCAGGGATCTAGCGGGATGGAGACCCAGTACTTC	CASSLAQGSSGMETQYF	TRBJ2-5	TRBD2	TRBV5-6	-	17
TGCGCCAGCAGCTGGGGACAGGCTAATTCCTTCTCCTACGAGCAGTACTTC	CASSWGQANSFSYEQYF	TRBJ2-7	TRBD1	TRBV5-1	many	17
TGCGCCAGCAGCCAAGGGGACAGAGACTACAATGAGCAGTTCTTC	CASSQGDRDYNEQFF	TRBJ2-1	TRBD1	TRBV4-1	many	15
TGTGCCAGCAGTTTCCAGTTTCTAGCGGGGATACAAGAGACCCAGTACTTC	CASSFQFLAGIQETQYF	TRBJ2-5	TRBD2	TRBV12-3/TRBV12-4	-	17